This T cell receptor (beta chain) was captured in a study of lymphopenia after photon versus proton radiotherapy. Germline V gene sequence: CDR1 MNHNY, CDR2 SVGAGI (reference sequence). This CDR3 is built from 16 residues. With regard to this clone: A junction boundary mismatches the germline segment, possibly from a read error.

Clones were read by immunoSEQ multiplex PCR, and TCRdb kept only the in-frame ones, dropping some. The sample carries more than 20,000 clones, 85% recorded once. The receptor's source is a man aged 60-69 years with pancreatic cancer. This sequence joins TRBV6-6 and TRBJ2-1, with TRBD2 matching over 12 bases. The source was peripheral blood, collected from a patient treated with photon-based radiotherapy. CDR3 in amino acids: CASSSFASGGADEQFF. CDR3 coding DNA: TGTGCCAGCAGTTCTTTCGCTAGCGGGGGGGCCGATGAGCAATTCTTC.